The present entry profiles one TCR beta chain with its context. Clones were sequenced by immunoSEQ multiplex PCR, and TCRdb holds only the in-frame ones, with some missing. The data show around 500,000 clones, with roughly 88% seen just once and approximately 1.8% held by the top ten. Participants had their cohort set by participant-reported clinical history. This sample is drawn from a study of blood T cell repertoires in COVID-19. The sequence was obtained from a woman in her 40s who had recovered from COVID-19. The sample comprised PBMCs or T cells enriched from blood (not recorded which).

The CDR3 DNA sequence: TGCGCCAGCAGCCAAGAGGGGCCCGGAAACACCATATATTTT. This gives the protein CASSQEGPGNTIYF. This chain connects TRBV4-3 to TRBJ1-3, with D perhaps matching TRBD1 (5 bases). V shed 0 bases and J shed 4 bases, with 7 bases lying between them. This CDR3 is 14 amino acids long. Germline V lookup: CDR1 LGHNA, CDR2 YSLEER.